The 15 T cell receptor beta chains reported below all come from one sample, sequenced in a study of PD-1 blockade in classical Hodgkin lymphoma. Profiled with immunoSEQ multiplex PCR; TCRdb holds only in-frame clones, not every one. The sample lists 25,000 to 35,000 clones; 70% were seen once. With no exception, relapse followed autologous stem cell transplantation in all patients, and brentuximab vedotin exposure varied. The specimen comprised peripheral blood mononuclear cells (PBMCs), sampled before the second cycle of nivolumab. All receptors come from a human donor with classical Hodgkin lymphoma.

The gene calls are TRBV14 and TRBJ1-2, with TRBD1 matching over 7 bases. Unmatched junction bases numbered 13, after V lost 4 bases and J lost 5 bases. Germline V gene sequence: CDR1 SGHDN, CDR2 FVKESK. There are 16 residues in the CDR3. CDR3 DNA sequence: TGTGCCAGCAGCCGGACAGGTACCTCGGGATGGTATGGCTACACCTTC. Its protein product is CASSRTGTSGWYGYTF.

The chain has TRBV10-3 and TRBJ2-1, with D perhaps matching TRBD1 (5 bases). Trimming shortened V by 2 bases and J by 8 bases, and 10 bases separated the two germline ends. The CDR3 is made up of 13 amino acids. Germline CDR1 reads ENHRY; CDR2 reads SYGVKD. The CDR3 DNA sequence: TGTGCCATCAGTGAGAGACAGCTCGATGAGCAGTTCTTC. Protein product: CAISERQLDEQFF.

The V call is TRBV2, the J call TRBJ2-7; TRBD1 is a possible D gene (6 bases). V was pared by 1 base and J by 2 bases, with 9 bases between. This CDR3 spans 14 amino acids. Germline CDR1 reads SNHLY; CDR2 reads FYNNEI. The chain's CDR3 is CASSEEQGPYEQYF. CDR3 DNA: TGTGCCAGCAGTGAAGAACAGGGCCCCTACGAGCAGTACTTC. The full variable domain, in which reference TRBV2 and TRBJ2-7 provide the parts outside the CDR3, is EPEVTQTPSHQVTQMGQEVILRCVPISNHLYFYWYRQILGQKVEFLVSFYNNEISEKSEIFDDQFSVERPDGSNFTLKIRSTKLEDSAMYFCASSEEQGPYEQYFGPGTRLTVT.

As concerns this clone: The same CDR3 can be traced to other DNA sequences in this sample. The CDR3 DNA reads as TGTGCCAGCAGCTTAACAGGACAGGGGGGCTATGGCTACACCTTC. Its protein product is CASSLTGQGGYGYTF. The chain links TRBV11-2 to TRBJ1-2; TRBD1 matches 10 bases. Germline CDR1 SGHAT, CDR2 FQNNGV. The CDR3 has 15 residues. V shed 2 bases and J 4 bases; nucleotides not matched to a gene: 4.

This chain connects TRBV5-8 to TRBJ2-1; D uncertain. Between the trimmed V and J ends, which lost 3 bases and 0 bases, there was a span of 16 bases. The CDR3 length is 17 residues. CDR1 is SGHTS and CDR2 is YDEGEE in the germline V gene. The CDR3 loop is CASSSGDISFSYNEQFF. The CDR3 bases are TGTGCCAGCAGCTCCGGTGACATCAGTTTCTCCTACAATGAGCAGTTCTTC.

The count of this clone is one. The chain recombines TRBV28 with TRBJ1-2, with TRBD1 matching 7 bases. J lost 6 bases, V lost 3 bases, and 13 bases had no gene match. Per the germline V gene, CDR1 is MDHEN and CDR2 is SYDVKM. The CDR3 length is 16 residues. The CDR3 DNA reads TGTGCCAGCAGTTTGTCGACTCCCACAGGGGTAGATGGCTACACCTTC. Residues: CASSLSTPTGVDGYTF.

The chain joins TRBV5-1 to TRBJ2-6, with D possibly TRBD1 on 5 matching bases. The CDR3 is made up of 17 amino acids. V shed 4 bases and J shed 4 bases, with 18 bases lying between them. Germline-derived CDR1 and CDR2 are SGHRS and YFSETQ. CDR3 nucleotides: TGCGCCAGCAGCCAGGGCGACGTACCACTAGGGGCCAACGTCCTGACTTTC. This encodes CASSQGDVPLGANVLTF.

CDR3 bases: TGTGCCAGCAGCTTAATAACAGGGAATAGGGGCTACACCTTC. Amino acid sequence: CASSLITGNRGYTF. The V gene is TRBV7-2, the J gene TRBJ1-2; D may be TRBD1 (6 bases). Trimming removed 2 bases from V and 8 bases from J, with 15 bases in between. The CDR3 sequence is 14 residues long. Germline values: CDR1 SGHTA, CDR2 FQGNSA.

This clone is termed medium-sized (0.01 to 0.1%). The chain links TRBV7-9 to TRBJ1-1; no reliable D call. V was shortened by 1 base and J by 7 bases, with 7 bases between the two germline ends. The CDR3 has 12 amino acids. Germline V gene lookup returns CDR1 SEHNR and CDR2 FQNEAQ (reference sequence). CDR3 in amino acids: CASSLVGLEAFF. For the CDR3, the DNA is TGTGCCAGCAGCTTAGTAGGCCTTGAAGCTTTCTTT.

This chain links TRBV20-1 with TRBJ1-2, with D unclear. V was trimmed by 3 bases and J by 6 bases, leaving 8 bases between them. Germline V gives CDR1 DFQATT, CDR2 SNEGSKA (reference sequence). There are 11 residues in the CDR3. The CDR3 sequence is CSASGLDGYTF. The CDR3 bases are TGCAGTGCTAGTGGTCTTGATGGCTACACCTTC.

As for this clone: With a much larger clone just one base away, this may be a read error. The rearrangement uses TRBV11-2 and TRBJ1-1, with D perhaps TRBD1 (6 bases). CDR1 is SGHAT, CDR2 FQNNGV, per germline. This CDR3 comprises 13 residues. The V end was cut by 6 bases, the J end by 6 bases, with 14 bases between. The CDR3 loop is CASSAGEVAEAFF. CDR3 nucleotide sequence: TGTGCCAGCAGTGCAGGGGAGGTGGCTGAAGCTTTCTTT.

The V call is TRBV2, the J call TRBJ1-1; no firm D call. This CDR3 has 14 amino acids. Germline-derived CDR1 and CDR2 are SNHLY and FYNNEI. Trimming removed 6 bases from V and 3 bases from J, with 14 bases in between. The CDR3 DNA follows: TGTGCCAGCAGACAGCGGGTCGGAGACACTGAAGCTTTCTTT. Translated, it gives CASRQRVGDTEAFF.

Only a few counts were recorded for this clone. V is TRBV19 and J is TRBJ2-3; 7 positions match TRBD1. This CDR3 has 16 amino acids. V gave up 5 bases and J gave up 1 base; unmatched junction bases: 9. Germline V gives CDR1 LNHDA, CDR2 SQIVND (reference sequence). CDR3 DNA: TGTGCCAGTAGTGCAACGACAGGGTTGGGCACAGATACGCAGTATTTT. Its translation is CASSATTGLGTDTQYF.

The chain joins TRBV5-1 to TRBJ2-5; the match to TRBD2 covers 7 bases. V shed 4 bases and J 5 bases; nucleotides not matched to a gene: 8. This CDR3 has 14 residues. Germline V CDR1 and CDR2: SGHRS, YFSETQ. The CDR3 nucleotides are TGCGCCAGCAGCAAGGGGAGGGCCGGGGAGACCCAGTACTTC. Its translation is CASSKGRAGETQYF.

This CDR3 is CASSIHSEAFF. In DNA, the CDR3 is TGTGCCAGCAGTATTCACAGTGAAGCTTTCTTT. This chain uses TRBV6-8 with TRBJ1-1; D unclear. The CDR3 loop spans 11 amino acids. V dropped 5 bases and J dropped 7 bases, with 8 bases sitting between them. Germline loops: CDR1 MNHGY, CDR2 SAAAGT.